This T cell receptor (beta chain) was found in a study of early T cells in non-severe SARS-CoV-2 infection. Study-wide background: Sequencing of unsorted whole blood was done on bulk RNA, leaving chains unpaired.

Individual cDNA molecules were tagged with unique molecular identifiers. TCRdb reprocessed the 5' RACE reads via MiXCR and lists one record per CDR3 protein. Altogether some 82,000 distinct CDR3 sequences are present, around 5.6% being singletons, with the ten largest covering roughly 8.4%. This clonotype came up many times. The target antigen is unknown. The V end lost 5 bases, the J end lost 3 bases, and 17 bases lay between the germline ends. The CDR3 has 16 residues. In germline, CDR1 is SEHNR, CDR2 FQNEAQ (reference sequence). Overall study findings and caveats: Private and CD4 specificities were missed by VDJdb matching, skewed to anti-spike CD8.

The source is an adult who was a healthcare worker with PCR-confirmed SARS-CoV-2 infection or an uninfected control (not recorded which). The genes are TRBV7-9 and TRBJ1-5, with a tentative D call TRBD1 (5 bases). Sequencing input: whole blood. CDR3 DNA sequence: TGTGCCAGCAGCGGGATGGGGGGTGACTACAATCAGCCCCAGCATTTT. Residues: CASSGMGGDYNQPQHF. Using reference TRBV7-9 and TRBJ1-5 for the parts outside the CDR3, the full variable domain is DTGVSQNPRHKITKRGQNVTFRCDPISEHNRLYWYRQTLGQGPEFLTYFQNEAQLEKSRLLSDRFSAERPKGSFSTLEIQRTEQGDSAMYLCASSGMGGDYNQPQHFGDGTRLSIL.